The present entry profiles one T cell receptor (beta chain) with its context. The antigen remains undetermined. Both TRBC1 and TRBC2 were covered by a beta constant-region primer of two equimolar oligonucleotides. The ligated cDNA underwent four PCR rounds using SP2 and nested alpha and beta constant-region primers. From the UMI-ligation and nested PCR reads, TCRdb called clonotypes with MiXCR, one entry per CDR3 protein. The data hold 130,000 to 150,000 distinct CDR3 sequences, with approximately 24% observed a single time. These data belong to a study of naive and memory T cell subsets. Alpha and beta libraries were amplified separately from the second PCR onward. Germline V CDR1 and CDR2: DFQATT, SNEGSKA (reference sequence). V lost 1 base to trimming and J lost 8 bases, with 11 bases between them. CDR3 size: 12 residues. Broader study findings: Diversity fell and Gini index rose from naive through CM, EM, EMRA. Possibly reflecting memory cells re-expressing CD45RA, a few larger clonotypes occurred in naive repertoires, especially CD8.

The clonotype was recovered from a human donor in good health. Sequencing was carried out using naive CD4+ T cells from blood. This rearrangement joins TRBV20-1 to TRBJ1-2; D gene unclear. Here the CDR3 reads CSARAEGVGYTF. In DNA form, the CDR3 reads TGCAGTGCTAGAGCGGAGGGCGTAGGCTACACCTTC.